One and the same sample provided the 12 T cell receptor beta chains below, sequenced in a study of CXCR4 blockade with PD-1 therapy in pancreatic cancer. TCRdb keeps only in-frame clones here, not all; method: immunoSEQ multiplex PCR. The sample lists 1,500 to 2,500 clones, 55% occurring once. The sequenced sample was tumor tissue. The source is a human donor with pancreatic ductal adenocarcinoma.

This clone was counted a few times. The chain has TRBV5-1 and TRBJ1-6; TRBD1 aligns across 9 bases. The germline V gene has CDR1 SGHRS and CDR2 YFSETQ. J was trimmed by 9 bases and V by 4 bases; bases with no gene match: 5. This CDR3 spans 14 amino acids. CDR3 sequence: CASSAGTGSSPLHF. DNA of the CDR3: TGCGCCAGCAGCGCCGGGACAGGGAGTTCACCCCTCCACTTT.

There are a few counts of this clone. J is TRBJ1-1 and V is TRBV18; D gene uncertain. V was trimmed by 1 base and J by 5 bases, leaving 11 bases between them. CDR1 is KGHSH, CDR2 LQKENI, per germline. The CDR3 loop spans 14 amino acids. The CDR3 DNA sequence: TGTGCCAGCTCACCACTGAGCGTTAGTACTGAAGCTTTCTTT. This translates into CASSPLSVSTEAFF.

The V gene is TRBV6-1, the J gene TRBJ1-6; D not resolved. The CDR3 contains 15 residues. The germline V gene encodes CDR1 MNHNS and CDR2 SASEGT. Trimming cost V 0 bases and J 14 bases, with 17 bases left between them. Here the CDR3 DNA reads TGTGCCAGCAGTGAAGCGCCAGTTATGCGAGTAACCCTCCACTTT. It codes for CASSEAPVMRVTLHF.

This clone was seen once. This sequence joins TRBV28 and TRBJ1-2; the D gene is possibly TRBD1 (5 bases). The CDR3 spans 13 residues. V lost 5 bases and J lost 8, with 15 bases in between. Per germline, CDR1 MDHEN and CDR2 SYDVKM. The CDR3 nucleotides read TGTGCCAGCAGTCTCCAGGGAACGACGGGCTACACCTTC. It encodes CASSLQGTTGYTF.

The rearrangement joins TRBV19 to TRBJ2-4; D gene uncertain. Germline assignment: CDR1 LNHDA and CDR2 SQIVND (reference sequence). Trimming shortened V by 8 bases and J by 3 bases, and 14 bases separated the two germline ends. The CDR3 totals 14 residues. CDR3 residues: CASGDGPGKNIQYF. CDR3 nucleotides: TGTGCCAGTGGGGATGGCCCAGGCAAAAACATTCAGTACTTC.

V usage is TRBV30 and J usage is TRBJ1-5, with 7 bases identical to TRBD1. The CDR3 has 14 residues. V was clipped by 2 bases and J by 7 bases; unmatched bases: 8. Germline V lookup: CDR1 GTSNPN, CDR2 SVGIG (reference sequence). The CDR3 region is CAWSPNRGQQPQHF. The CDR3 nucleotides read TGTGCCTGGAGTCCGAACAGGGGCCAGCAGCCCCAGCATTTT.

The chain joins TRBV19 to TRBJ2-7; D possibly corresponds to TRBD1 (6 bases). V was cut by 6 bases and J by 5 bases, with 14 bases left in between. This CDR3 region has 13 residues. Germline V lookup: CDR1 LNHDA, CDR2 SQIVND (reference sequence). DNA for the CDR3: TGTGCCAGTAGAATGAACAGGGACAACGAGCAGTACTTC. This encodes CASRMNRDNEQYF. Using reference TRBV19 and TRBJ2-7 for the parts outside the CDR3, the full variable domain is DGGITQSPKYLFRKEGQNVTLSCEQNLNHDAMYWYRQDPGQGLRLIYYSQIVNDFQKGDIAEGYSVSREKKESFPLTVTSAQKNPTAFYLCASRMNRDNEQYFGPGTRLTVT.

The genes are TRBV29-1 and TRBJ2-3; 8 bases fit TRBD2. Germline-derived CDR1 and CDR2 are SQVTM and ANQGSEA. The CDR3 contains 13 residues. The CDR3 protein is CVGRGATTDTQYF. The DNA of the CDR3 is TGCGTAGGGCGGGGGGCAACCACAGATACGCAGTATTTT.

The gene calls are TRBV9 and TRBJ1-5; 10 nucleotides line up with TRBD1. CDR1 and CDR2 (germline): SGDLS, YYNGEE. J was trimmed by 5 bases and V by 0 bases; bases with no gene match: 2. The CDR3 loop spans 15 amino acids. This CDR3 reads CASSVDGTGDQPQHF. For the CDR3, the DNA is TGTGCCAGCAGCGTAGATGGGACAGGGGATCAGCCCCAGCATTTT.

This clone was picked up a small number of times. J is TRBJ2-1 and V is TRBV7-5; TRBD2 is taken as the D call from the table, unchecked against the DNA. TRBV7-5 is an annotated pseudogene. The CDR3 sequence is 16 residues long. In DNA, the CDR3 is TGTGCCAGCAGCTTGGATCGGGGGAGCTCCTACAATGAGCAGTTCTTC. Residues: CASSLDRGSSYNEQFF.

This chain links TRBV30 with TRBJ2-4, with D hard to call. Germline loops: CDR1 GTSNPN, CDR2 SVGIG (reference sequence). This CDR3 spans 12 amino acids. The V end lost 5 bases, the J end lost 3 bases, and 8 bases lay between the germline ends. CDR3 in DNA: TGTGCCTGGGGGGTGGACAAAAACATTCAGTACTTC. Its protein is CAWGVDKNIQYF.

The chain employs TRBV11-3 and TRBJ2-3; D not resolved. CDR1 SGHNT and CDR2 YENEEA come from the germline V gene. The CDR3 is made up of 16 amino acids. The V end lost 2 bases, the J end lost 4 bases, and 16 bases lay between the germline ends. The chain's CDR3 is CASSLLPALGADTQYF. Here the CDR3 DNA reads TGTGCCAGCAGCTTATTACCGGCCTTAGGTGCAGATACGCAGTATTTT.